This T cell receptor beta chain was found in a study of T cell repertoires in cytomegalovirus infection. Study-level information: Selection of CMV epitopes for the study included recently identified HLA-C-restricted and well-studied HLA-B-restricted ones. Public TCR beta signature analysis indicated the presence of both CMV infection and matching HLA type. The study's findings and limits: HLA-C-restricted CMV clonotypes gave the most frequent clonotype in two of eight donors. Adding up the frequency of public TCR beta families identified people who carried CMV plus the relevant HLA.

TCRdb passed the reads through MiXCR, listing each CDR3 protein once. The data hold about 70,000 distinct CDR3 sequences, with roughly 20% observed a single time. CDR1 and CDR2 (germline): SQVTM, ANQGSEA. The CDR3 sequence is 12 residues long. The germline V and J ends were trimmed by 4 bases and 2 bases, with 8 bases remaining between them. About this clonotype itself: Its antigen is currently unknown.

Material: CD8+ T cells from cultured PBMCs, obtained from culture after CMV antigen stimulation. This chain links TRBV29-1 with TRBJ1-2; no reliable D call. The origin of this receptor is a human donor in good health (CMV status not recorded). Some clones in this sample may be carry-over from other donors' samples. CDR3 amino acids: CSVVGTNYGYTF. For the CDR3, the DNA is TGCAGCGTTGTCGGAACAAACTATGGCTACACCTTC.